This T cell receptor (beta chain) was observed in a study of cytomegalovirus exposure and HLA in healthy donors. Study at large: Genetic ancestry analysis placed about 84% of the approximately 390 donors that were genotyped in the Caucasian-associated cluster. Study results and limitations: In a later analysis, V- and J-gene trimming of beta chains associated with a DCLRE1C missense variant, replicated independently. Presence/absence results assume similar sequencing depth per donor, which may not hold. Altogether, 150 or so TCR beta chains were recorded as cytomegalovirus-associated.

This clone was found a few times. Its antigen is not known. From germline, CDR1 is SGHVS and CDR2 FNYEAQ. V lost 5 bases, J lost 1 base, and 20 bases lay in between. CDR3 length: 18 residues. PCR used 60 Vbeta primers and 13 Jbeta primers. This table comes from immunoSEQ multiplex PCR, and its TCRdb copy is limited to in-frame clones, with some not included. This table has about 200,000 clones, 70% to 90% appearing once. Source material: PBMCs. The chain carries TRBV7-6 and TRBJ1-4; D is undetermined. This clonotype was sampled from a woman in her 30s in good health and CMV-seronegative. The CDR3 loop is CASSPTWGGLGTNEKLFF. Written as DNA, the CDR3 is TGTGCCAGCAGCCCTACTTGGGGAGGTTTGGGAACTAATGAAAAACTGTTTTTT. Variable domain in full (rest from reference TRBV7-6 and TRBJ1-4): GAGVSQSPRYKVTKRGQDVALRCDPISGHVSLYWYRQALGQGPEFLTYFNYEAQQDKSGLPNDRFSAERPEGSISTLTIQRTEQRDSAMYRCASSPTWGGLGTNEKLFFGSGTQLSVL.